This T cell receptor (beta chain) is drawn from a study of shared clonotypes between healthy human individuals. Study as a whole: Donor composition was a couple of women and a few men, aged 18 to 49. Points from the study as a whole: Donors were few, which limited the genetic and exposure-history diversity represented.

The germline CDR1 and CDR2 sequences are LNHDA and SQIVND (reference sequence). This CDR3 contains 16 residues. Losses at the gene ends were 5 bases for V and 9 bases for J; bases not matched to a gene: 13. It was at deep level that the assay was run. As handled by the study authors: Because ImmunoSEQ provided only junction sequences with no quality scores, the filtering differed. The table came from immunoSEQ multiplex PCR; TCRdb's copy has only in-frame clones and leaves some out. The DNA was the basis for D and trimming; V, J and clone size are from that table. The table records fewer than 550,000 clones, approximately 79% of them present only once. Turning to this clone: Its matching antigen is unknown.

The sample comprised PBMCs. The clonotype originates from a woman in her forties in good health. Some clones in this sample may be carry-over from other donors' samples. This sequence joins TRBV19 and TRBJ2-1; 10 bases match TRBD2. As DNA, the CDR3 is TGTGCCAGTAGTGCGAGCGGGAGGGCCTCGATGGGTGAGCAGTTCTTC. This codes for CASSASGRASMGEQFF. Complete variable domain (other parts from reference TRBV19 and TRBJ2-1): DGGITQSPKYLFRKEGQNVTLSCEQNLNHDAMYWYRQDPGQGLRLIYYSQIVNDFQKGDIAEGYSVSREKKESFPLTVTSAQKNPTAFYLCASSASGRASMGEQFFGPGTRLTVL.